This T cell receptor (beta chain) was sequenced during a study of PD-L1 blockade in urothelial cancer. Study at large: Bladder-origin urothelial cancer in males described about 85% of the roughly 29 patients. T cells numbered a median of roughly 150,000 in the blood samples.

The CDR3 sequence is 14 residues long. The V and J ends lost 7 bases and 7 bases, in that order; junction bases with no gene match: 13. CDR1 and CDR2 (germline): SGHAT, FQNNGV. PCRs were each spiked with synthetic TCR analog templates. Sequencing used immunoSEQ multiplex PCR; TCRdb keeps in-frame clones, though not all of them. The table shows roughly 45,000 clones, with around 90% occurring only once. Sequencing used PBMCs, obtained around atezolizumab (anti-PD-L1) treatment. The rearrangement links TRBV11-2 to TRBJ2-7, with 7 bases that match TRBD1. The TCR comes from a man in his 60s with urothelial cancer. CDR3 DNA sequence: TGTGCCAGCACCTCCGGGACAGCGAGATGGGAGCAGTACTTC. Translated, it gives CASTSGTARWEQYF.